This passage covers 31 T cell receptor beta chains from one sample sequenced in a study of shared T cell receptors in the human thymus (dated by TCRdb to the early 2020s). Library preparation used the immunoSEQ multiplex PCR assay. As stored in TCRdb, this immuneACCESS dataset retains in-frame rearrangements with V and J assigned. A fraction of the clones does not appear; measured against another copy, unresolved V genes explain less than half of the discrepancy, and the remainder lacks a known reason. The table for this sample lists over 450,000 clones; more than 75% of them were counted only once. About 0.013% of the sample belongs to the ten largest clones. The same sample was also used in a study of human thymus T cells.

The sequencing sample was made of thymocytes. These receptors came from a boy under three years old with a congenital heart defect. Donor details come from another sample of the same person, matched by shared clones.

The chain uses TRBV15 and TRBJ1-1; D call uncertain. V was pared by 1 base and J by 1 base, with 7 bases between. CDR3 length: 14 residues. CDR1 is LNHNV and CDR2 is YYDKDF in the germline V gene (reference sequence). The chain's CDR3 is CATSRAKWNTEAFF. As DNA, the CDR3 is TGTGCCACCAGCAGAGCTAAATGGAACACTGAAGCTTTCTTT.

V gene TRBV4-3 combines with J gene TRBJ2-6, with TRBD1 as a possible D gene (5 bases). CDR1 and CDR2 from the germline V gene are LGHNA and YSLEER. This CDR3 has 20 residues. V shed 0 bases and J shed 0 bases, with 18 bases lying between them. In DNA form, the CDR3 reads TGCGCCAGCAGCCAAGAAGGGGTACAGTCATGGTACTCTGGGGCCAACGTCCTGACTTTC. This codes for CASSQEGVQSWYSGANVLTF.

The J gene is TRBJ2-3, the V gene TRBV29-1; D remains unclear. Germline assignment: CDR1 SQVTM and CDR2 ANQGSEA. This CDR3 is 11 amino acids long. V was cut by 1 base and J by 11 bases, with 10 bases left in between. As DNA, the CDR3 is TGCAGCGTTGAAGGGCCCCATCGGCAGTATTTT. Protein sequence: CSVEGPHRQYF.

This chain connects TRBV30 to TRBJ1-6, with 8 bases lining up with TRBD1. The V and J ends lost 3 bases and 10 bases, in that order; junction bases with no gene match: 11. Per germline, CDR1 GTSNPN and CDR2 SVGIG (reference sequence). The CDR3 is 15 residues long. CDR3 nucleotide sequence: TGTGCCTGGAGGACCCCTGGACAGGGAAAATCACCCCTCCACTTT. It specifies CAWRTPGQGKSPLHF.

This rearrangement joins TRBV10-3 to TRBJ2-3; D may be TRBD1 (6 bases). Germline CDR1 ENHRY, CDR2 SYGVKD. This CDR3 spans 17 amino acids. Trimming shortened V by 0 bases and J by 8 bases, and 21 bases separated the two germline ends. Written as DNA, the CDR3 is TGTGCCATCAGTGAGTCGTTTTGGGGGCTGGGACCCGGTACGCAGTATTTT. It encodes CAISESFWGLGPGTQYF.

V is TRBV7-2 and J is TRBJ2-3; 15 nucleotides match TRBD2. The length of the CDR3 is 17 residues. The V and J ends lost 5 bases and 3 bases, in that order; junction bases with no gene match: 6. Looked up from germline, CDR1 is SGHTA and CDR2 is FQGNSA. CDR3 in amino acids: CASSTGTSGRRTDTQYF. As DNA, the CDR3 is TGTGCCAGCAGCACCGGGACTAGCGGGAGGAGGACAGATACGCAGTATTTT.

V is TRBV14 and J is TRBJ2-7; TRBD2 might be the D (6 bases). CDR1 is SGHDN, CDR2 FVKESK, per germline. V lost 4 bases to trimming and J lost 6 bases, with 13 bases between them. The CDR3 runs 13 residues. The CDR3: CASSPGGNGEQYF. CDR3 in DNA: TGTGCCAGCAGCCCCGGGGGAAACGGCGAGCAGTACTTC. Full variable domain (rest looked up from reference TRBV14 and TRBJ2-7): EAGVTQFPSHSVIEKGQTVTLRCDPISGHDNLYWYRRVMGKEIKFLLHFVKESKQDESGMPNNRFLAERTGGTYSTLKVQPAELEDSGVYFCASSPGGNGEQYFGPGTRLTVT.

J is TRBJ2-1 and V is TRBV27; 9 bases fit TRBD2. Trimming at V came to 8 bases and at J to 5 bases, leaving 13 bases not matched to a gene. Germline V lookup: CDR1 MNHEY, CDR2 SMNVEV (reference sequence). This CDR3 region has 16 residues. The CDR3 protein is CASDHSGRGSHNEQFF. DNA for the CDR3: TGTGCCAGCGACCATAGCGGGAGAGGGTCCCACAATGAGCAGTTCTTC.

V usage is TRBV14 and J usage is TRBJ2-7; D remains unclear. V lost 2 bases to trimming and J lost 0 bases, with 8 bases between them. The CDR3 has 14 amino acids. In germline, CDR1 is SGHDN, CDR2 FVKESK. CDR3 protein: CASSQYSSSYEQYF. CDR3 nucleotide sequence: TGTGCCAGCAGCCAATACTCAAGCTCCTACGAGCAGTACTTC.

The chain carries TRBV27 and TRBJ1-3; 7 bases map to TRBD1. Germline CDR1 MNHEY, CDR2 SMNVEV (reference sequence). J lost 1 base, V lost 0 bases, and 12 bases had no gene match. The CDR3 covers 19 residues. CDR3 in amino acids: CASSLSYRGELLSGNTIYF. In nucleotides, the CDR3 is TGTGCCAGCAGTTTATCATACAGGGGTGAGCTCTTGTCTGGAAACACCATATATTTT.

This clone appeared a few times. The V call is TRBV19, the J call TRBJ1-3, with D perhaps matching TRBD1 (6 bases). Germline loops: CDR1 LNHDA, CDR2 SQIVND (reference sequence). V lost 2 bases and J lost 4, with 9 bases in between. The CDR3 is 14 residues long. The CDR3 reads CASSITGLGNTIYF. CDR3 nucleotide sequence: TGTGCCAGTAGTATAACAGGGCTAGGAAACACCATATATTTT. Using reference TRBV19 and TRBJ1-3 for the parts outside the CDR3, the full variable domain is DGGITQSPKYLFRKEGQNVTLSCEQNLNHDAMYWYRQDPGQGLRLIYYSQIVNDFQKGDIAEGYSVSREKKESFPLTVTSAQKNPTAFYLCASSITGLGNTIYFGEGSWLTVV.

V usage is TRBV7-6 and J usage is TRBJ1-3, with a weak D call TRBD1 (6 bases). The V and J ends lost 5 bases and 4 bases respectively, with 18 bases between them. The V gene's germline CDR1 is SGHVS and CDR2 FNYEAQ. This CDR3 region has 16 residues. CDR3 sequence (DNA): TGTGCCAGCAGCGCTCCATCGGGGGGCGGGGGAAACACCATATATTTT. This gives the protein CASSAPSGGGGNTIYF.

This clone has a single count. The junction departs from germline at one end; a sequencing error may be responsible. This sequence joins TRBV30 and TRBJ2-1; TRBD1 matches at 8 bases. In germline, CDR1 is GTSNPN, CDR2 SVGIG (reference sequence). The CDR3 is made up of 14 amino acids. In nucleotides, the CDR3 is TGTGTCTGGAGTGCGCAGGGGGCTTTCAATGAGCAGTTCTTC. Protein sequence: CVWSAQGAFNEQFF.

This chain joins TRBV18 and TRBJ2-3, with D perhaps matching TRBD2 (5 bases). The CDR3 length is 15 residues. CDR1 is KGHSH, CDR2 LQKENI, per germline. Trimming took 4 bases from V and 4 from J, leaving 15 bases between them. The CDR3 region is CASSQRTSFPDTQYF. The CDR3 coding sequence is TGTGCCAGCTCACAAAGAACTAGTTTCCCAGATACGCAGTATTTT.

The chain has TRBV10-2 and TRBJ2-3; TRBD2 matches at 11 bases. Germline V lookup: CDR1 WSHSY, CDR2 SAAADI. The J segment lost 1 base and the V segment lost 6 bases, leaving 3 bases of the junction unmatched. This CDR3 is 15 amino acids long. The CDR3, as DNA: TGCGCCAGCAGGGGACTAGCGGACCGCACAGATACGCAGTATTTT. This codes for CASRGLADRTDTQYF.

The CDR3 DNA reads TGTGCCAGCAGCCAAGCAGCGGGAGAGGCCACCGGGGAGCTGTTTTTT. This gives the protein CASSQAAGEATGELFF. This chain connects TRBV4-2 to TRBJ2-2, with TRBD2 identical over 8 bases. Germline CDR1 LGHNA, CDR2 YNFKEQ. The CDR3 loop spans 16 amino acids. V lost 1 base, J lost 4 bases, and 5 bases stayed unmatched.

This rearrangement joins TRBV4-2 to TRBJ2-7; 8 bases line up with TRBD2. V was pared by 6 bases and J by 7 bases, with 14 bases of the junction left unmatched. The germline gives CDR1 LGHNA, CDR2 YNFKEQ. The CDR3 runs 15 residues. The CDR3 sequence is CASSPREGGGGEQYF. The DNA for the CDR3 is TGTGCCAGCAGTCCCCGGGAGGGGGGGGGTGGTGAGCAGTACTTC.

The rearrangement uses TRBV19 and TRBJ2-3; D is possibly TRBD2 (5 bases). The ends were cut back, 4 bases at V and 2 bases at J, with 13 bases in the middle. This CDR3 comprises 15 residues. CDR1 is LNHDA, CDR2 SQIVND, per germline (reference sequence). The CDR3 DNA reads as TGTGCCAGTAGTAAGACCGGGATGGTCACAGATACGCAGTATTTT. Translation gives CASSKTGMVTDTQYF.

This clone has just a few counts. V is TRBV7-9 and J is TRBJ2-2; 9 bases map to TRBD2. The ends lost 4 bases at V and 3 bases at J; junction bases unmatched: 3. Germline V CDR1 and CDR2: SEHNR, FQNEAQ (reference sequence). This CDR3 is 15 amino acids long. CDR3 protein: CASSYRTSDTGELFF. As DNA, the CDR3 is TGTGCCAGCAGCTATCGGACTAGCGACACCGGGGAGCTGTTTTTT.

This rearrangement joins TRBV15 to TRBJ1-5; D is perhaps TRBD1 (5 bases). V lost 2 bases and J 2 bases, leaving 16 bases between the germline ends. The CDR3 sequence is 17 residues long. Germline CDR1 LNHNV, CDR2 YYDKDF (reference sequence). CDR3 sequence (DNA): TGTGCCACCAGCAGACTGGTCAGGGCTATGGGCAATCAGCCCCAGCATTTT. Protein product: CATSRLVRAMGNQPQHF.

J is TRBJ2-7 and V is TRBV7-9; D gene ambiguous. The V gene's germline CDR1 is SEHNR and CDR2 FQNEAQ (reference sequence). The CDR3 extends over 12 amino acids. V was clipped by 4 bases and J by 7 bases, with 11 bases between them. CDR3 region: CASSSHTEEQYF. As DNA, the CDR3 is TGTGCCAGCAGCTCGCACACGGAGGAGCAGTACTTC.

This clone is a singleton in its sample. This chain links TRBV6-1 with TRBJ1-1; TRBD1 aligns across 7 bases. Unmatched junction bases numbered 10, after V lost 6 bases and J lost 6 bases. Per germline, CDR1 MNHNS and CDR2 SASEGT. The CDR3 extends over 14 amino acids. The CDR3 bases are TGTGCCAGCAGACATCCGACAGGGTGGGCTGAAGCTTTCTTT. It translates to CASRHPTGWAEAFF.

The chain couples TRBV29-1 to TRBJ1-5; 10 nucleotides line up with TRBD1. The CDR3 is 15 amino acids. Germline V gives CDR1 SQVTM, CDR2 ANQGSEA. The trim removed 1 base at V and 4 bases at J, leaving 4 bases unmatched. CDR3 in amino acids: CSVEGGQGTNQPQHF. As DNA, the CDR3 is TGCAGCGTTGAAGGGGGACAGGGGACAAATCAGCCCCAGCATTTT. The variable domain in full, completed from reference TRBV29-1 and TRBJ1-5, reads SAVISQKPSRDICQRGTSLTIQCQVDSQVTMMFWYRQQPGQSLTLIATANQGSEATYESGFVIDKFPISRPNLTFSTLTVSNMSPEDSSIYLCSVEGGQGTNQPQHFGDGTRLSIL.

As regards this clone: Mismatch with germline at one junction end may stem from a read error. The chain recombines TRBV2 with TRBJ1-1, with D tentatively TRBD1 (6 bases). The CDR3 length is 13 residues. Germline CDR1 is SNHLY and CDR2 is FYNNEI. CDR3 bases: TGTGCCAGGGGGACTACAGGGAACCCTGAAGCTTTCTTT. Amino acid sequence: CARGTTGNPEAFF.

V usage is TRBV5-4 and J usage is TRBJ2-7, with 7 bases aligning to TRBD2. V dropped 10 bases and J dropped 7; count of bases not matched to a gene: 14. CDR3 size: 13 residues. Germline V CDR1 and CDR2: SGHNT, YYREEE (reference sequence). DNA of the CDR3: TGTGCCGGACGCCGGGGCGGGAGAGATGAGCAGTACTTC. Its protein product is CAGRRGGRDEQYF.

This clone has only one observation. CDR3 in DNA: TGCGCCAGCAGCTCTTTAGCGGGAGGGCCTCACACAGATACGCAGTATTTT. It translates to CASSSLAGGPHTDTQYF. The chain recombines TRBV5-1 with TRBJ2-3; 11 bases map to TRBD2. Per the germline V gene, CDR1 is SGHRS and CDR2 is YFSETQ. With 3 bases clipped from V and 2 bases from J, the junction kept 8 bases outside the gene matches. This CDR3 has 17 residues.

Here the CDR3 DNA reads TGCGCCAGCAGCCCTTTGCAGGAGGCCTATAGCAATCAGCCCCAGCATTTT. Translation: CASSPLQEAYSNQPQHF. The chain combines TRBV5-1 with TRBJ1-5, with D unclear. The germline V gene has CDR1 SGHRS and CDR2 YFSETQ. V was cut by 4 bases and J by 0 bases, with 17 bases left in between. The CDR3 is 17 amino acids.

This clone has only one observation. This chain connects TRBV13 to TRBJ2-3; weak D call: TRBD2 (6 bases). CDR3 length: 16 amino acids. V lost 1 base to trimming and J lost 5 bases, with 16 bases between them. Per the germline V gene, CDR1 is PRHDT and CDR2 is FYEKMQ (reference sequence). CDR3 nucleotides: TGTGCCAGCAGCTTAGATGGGGGGAGCCTGGGAGATACGCAGTATTTT. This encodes CASSLDGGSLGDTQYF. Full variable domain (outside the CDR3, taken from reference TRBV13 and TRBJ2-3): AAGVIQSPRHLIKEKRETATLKCYPIPRHDTVYWYQQGPGQDPQFLISFYEKMQSDKGSIPDRFSAQQFSDYHSELNMSSLELGDSALYFCASSLDGGSLGDTQYFGPGTRLTVL.

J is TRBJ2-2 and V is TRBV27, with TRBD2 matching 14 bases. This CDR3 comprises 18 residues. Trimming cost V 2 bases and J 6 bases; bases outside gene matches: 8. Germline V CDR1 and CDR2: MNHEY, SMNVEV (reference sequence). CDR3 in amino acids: CASSLGGLAGALAGELFF. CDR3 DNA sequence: TGTGCCAGCAGTTTAGGGGGACTAGCGGGAGCTCTGGCCGGGGAGCTGTTTTTT.

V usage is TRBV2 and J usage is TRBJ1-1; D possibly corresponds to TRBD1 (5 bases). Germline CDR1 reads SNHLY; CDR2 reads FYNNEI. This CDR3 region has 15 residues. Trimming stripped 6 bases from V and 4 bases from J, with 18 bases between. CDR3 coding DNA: TGTGCCAGCAGGCCGCAGGGAATAGGGGTCACTGAAGCTTTCTTT. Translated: CASRPQGIGVTEAFF.

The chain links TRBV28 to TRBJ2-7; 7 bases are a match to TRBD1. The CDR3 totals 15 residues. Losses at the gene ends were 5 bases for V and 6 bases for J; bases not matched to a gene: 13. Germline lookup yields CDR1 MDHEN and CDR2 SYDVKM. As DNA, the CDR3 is TGTGCCAGCAGTCTTTACGGGACAGCCCCTGGCGAGCAGTACTTC. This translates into CASSLYGTAPGEQYF.